This TCR beta chain was found in a study of CD8 T cells in Susac syndrome. Study-wide findings and caveats: Among active patients and in TEMRA cells, CD8+ clonal expansion in Susac reached its peak.

The junction had 7 bases not matched to a gene; V was cut back by 0 bases and J by 3 bases. CDR1 and CDR2 (germline): SGHAT, FQNNGV. This CDR3 region has 16 residues. Random hexamers served to reverse transcribe roughly 0.45 to 1 ug RNA. Each CDR3 protein is one row after TCRdb ran MiXCR on the immunoSEQ multiplex PCR reads. This table has 130,000 or so distinct CDR3 sequences, 85% to 95% appearing once. A word on this clonotype: Its antigen is unidentified.

The gene calls are TRBV11-2 and TRBJ2-5, with 7 bases aligning to TRBD1. This TCR was recovered from a human donor with Susac syndrome. Sample: CD8+ T cells from PBMCs. DNA of the CDR3: TGTGCCAGCAGCTTAGACGTGAGGCAGGGGGAAGAGACCCAGTACTTC. It specifies CASSLDVRQGEETQYF.